The entry below gives a single TCR beta chain sequence along with its context. CDR1 and CDR2 (germline): MNHEY, SVGAGI. Unmatched junction bases numbered 8, after V lost 8 bases and J lost 3 bases. The length of the CDR3 is 14 residues. The genomic DNA of each subset was split evenly across several immunoSEQ plates. Method: immunoSEQ multiplex PCR; TCRdb's copy keeps in-frame clones and lacks some. The sample includes under 2,500,000 clones, around 95% of them seen just once. This specimen comes from a study of shared clonotypes between healthy human individuals. This sequence was found in a man younger than 35 in good health. The chain employs TRBV6-5 and TRBJ2-5; 8 positions match TRBD2. The specimen was naive CD4+ T cells sorted from blood. The sample's subset: CD45RA+ positively selected. The CDR3 DNA reads as TGTGCCAGCTGCCAGGGTAGCGGGAAAGAGACCCAGTACTTC. It specifies CASCQGSGKETQYF.